What follows are 25 T cell receptor beta chains derived from one specimen sequenced in a study of CD8 T cells in ankylosing spondylitis. TCRdb re-analysed the 5' RACE reads in MiXCR, keeping a single row per CDR3 protein. The profile shows about 150,000 distinct CDR3 sequences, 30% to 40% of them singletons. Sequenced material: synovial fluid, either unsorted or a sorted T cell fraction (not recorded which). The receptor source for this set is a male donor with ankylosing spondylitis.

The chain carries TRBV12-3 or TRBV12-4 and TRBJ1-5; D unclear. This CDR3 is 15 amino acids long. V was trimmed by 1 base and J by 3 bases, leaving 10 bases between them. Written as DNA, the CDR3 is TGTGCCAGCAGTTTAGGTAGTAGGGACAATCAGCCCCAGCATTTT. Translating gives CASSLGSRDNQPQHF.

The chain uses TRBV20-1 and TRBJ1-6; 7 bases are shared with TRBD1. Trimming took 3 bases from V and 7 from J; bases not matched to a gene: 3. Looked up from germline, CDR1 is DFQATT and CDR2 is SNEGSKA (reference sequence). The CDR3 totals 13 residues. CDR3 amino acids: CSASLGGNSPLHF. The CDR3 DNA follows: TGCAGTGCTAGTTTAGGGGGCAATTCACCCCTCCACTTT.

The rearrangement uses TRBV7-8 and TRBJ2-5; D gene uncertain. The CDR3 consists of 15 residues. Trimming removed 5 bases from V and 4 bases from J, with 17 bases in between. From germline, CDR1 is SGHVS and CDR2 FQNEAQ. This chain's CDR3 is CASSEFGPNRETQYF. DNA of the CDR3: TGTGCCAGCAGCGAATTCGGACCCAACCGAGAGACCCAGTACTTC.

The V and J genes are TRBV12-3 or TRBV12-4 and TRBJ1-1; 9 bases line up with TRBD1. The CDR3 runs to 15 residues. J gave up 6 bases and V 5 bases, and 10 bases lay outside the gene matches. The chain's CDR3 is CASSGTGRAVPEAFF. The CDR3 DNA is TGTGCCAGCAGTGGGACAGGGCGGGCTGTACCTGAAGCTTTCTTT.

The rearrangement uses TRBV3-1 and TRBJ1-4, with D tentatively TRBD1 (5 bases). The V gene's germline CDR1 is LGHDT and CDR2 YNNKEL (reference sequence). V lost 4 bases and J lost 8, with 20 bases in between. This CDR3 has 16 residues. The CDR3 region has the DNA TGTGCCAGCAGCCGCCTAACGGGAGGGGAGAAAGAAAAACTGTTTTTT. This codes for CASSRLTGGEKEKLFF.

V is TRBV10-3 and J is TRBJ2-3; D gene uncertain. CDR1 is ENHRY and CDR2 is SYGVKD in the germline V gene. Trimming removed 5 bases from V and 6 bases from J, with 21 bases in between. CDR3 length: 16 residues. This CDR3 is CAISNSRPSLIDTQYF. The CDR3 nucleotides read TGTGCCATCAGTAATAGTAGACCCTCGTTGATCGATACGCAGTATTTT.

This clonotype was picked up a small number of times. The chain is built from TRBV7-2 and TRBJ2-1; the D gene is possibly TRBD2 (6 bases). Germline CDR1 is SGHTA and CDR2 is FQGNSA. Trimming took off 2 bases at V and 0 bases at J, with 14 bases between the two ends. This CDR3 contains 17 residues. The CDR3 coding sequence is TGTGCCAGCAGCTTAACGTTCGGGGGAAGCTCCTACAATGAGCAGTTCTTC. Translated, it gives CASSLTFGGSSYNEQFF.

This clonotype was seen ten or more times. The chain couples TRBV28 to TRBJ2-6; D may be TRBD1 (5 bases). The V gene lost 1 base and the J gene lost 6 bases, with 19 bases spanning the gap. Germline CDR1 MDHEN, CDR2 SYDVKM. This CDR3 has 18 residues. The CDR3 is CASSLSPDKSFSANVLTF. The CDR3 region has the DNA TGTGCCAGCAGTTTATCCCCGGACAAGAGCTTCTCGGCCAACGTCCTGACTTTC.

As for this clonotype: Mismatch with germline at one junction end may stem from a read error. This chain links TRBV6-2 or TRBV6-3 with TRBJ2-1; tentatively, D is TRBD1 (8 bases). The CDR3 sequence is 13 residues long. The V gene's germline CDR1 is MNHEY and CDR2 SVGEGT. CDR3 bases: TGTGTCAGCACAGGGGGAGGGCACAATGAGCAGTTCTTC. It specifies CVSTGGGHNEQFF.

This clonotype was counted ten times or more. CDR3 amino acids: CASTEQGAQPQHF. CDR3 sequence (DNA): TGTGCCAGCACCGAACAGGGGGCCCAGCCCCAGCATTTT. The rearrangement uses TRBV6-2 or TRBV6-3 and TRBJ1-5; 9 nucleotides match TRBD1. Germline CDR1 reads MNHEY; CDR2 reads SVGEGT. Trimming took 7 bases from V and 7 from J; bases not matched to a gene: 5. CDR3 length equals 13 residues.

The DNA of the CDR3 is TGTGCCAGCAGCCCCAGGGGGCCGGGGGAAAAACTGTTTTTT. It codes for CASSPRGPGEKLFF. J is TRBJ1-4 and V is TRBV3-1, with 8 bases lining up with TRBD1. The germline CDR1 and CDR2 sequences are LGHDT and YNNKEL (reference sequence). V gave up 4 bases and J gave up 8 bases; unmatched junction bases: 6. The CDR3 has 14 amino acids.

The V call is TRBV20-1, the J call TRBJ1-5; possibly TRBD1 for D (5 bases). The CDR3 loop spans 17 amino acids. The germline V and J ends were trimmed by 4 bases and 0 bases, with 19 bases remaining between them. Germline V gene lookup returns CDR1 DFQATT and CDR2 SNEGSKA (reference sequence). The CDR3 coding sequence is TGCAGTGCTACCGCAGGGTGGGCCGGGAGTAGCAATCAGCCCCAGCATTTT. Amino acid sequence: CSATAGWAGSSNQPQHF.

This clonotype was observed a few times. This chain links TRBV7-6 with TRBJ2-1; 7 nucleotides align to TRBD2. After removal of 4 bases from V and 0 bases from J, the junction contained 6 bases not matched to a gene. CDR1 SGHVS and CDR2 FNYEAQ come from the germline V gene. This CDR3 contains 16 residues. Here the CDR3 reads CASSSTSVSSYNEQFF. DNA of the CDR3: TGTGCCAGCAGCTCCACTAGCGTTAGCTCCTACAATGAGCAGTTCTTC.

This clonotype has only a few counts. The rearrangement uses TRBV29-1 and TRBJ1-6; D unresolved. The CDR3 is 13 amino acids. Germline-derived CDR1 and CDR2 are SQVTM and ANQGSEA. Deletions cut 1 base from V and 6 bases from J, with 7 bases between. The CDR3 sequence: CSVEVTANSPLHF. The CDR3 DNA reads as TGCAGCGTTGAAGTGACGGCTAATTCACCCCTCCACTTT. The variable domain in full, with the rest retrieved from reference TRBV29-1 and TRBJ1-6, is SAVISQKPSRDICQRGTSLTIQCQVDSQVTMMFWYRQQPGQSLTLIATANQGSEATYESGFVIDKFPISRPNLTFSTLTVSNMSPEDSSIYLCSVEVTANSPLHFGNGTRLTVT.

In its sample, this clonotype was seen many times. This chain joins TRBV7-9 and TRBJ1-5; D is unclear. Trimming shortened V by 1 base and J by 6 bases, and 4 bases separated the two germline ends. Looked up from germline, CDR1 is SEHNR and CDR2 is FQNEAQ (reference sequence). This CDR3 is 12 amino acids long. The CDR3 region has the DNA TGTGCCAGCAGCTTAGATGGTCAGCCCCAGCATTTT. It translates to CASSLDGQPQHF.

The chain uses TRBV7-2 and TRBJ2-3, with 10 bases that match TRBD2. The ends lost 7 bases at V and 0 bases at J; junction bases unmatched: 7. This CDR3 is built from 16 residues. CDR1 SGHTA and CDR2 FQGNSA come from the germline V gene. CDR3 protein: CASTLTSGLSTDTQYF. Written as DNA, the CDR3 is TGTGCCAGCACTTTGACTAGCGGGCTTAGCACAGATACGCAGTATTTT.

This clonotype was found once. The gene calls are TRBV7-8 and TRBJ1-2, with a tentative D call TRBD1 (6 bases). Trimming stripped 4 bases from V and 6 bases from J, with 12 bases between. Germline V gene lookup returns CDR1 SGHVS and CDR2 FQNEAQ. CDR3 length equals 13 residues. In DNA, the CDR3 is TGTGCCAGCAGCTGGCCAGGGGTTCATGGCTACACCTTC. This gives the protein CASSWPGVHGYTF.

This chain links TRBV5-1 with TRBJ2-4, with D perhaps TRBD2 (6 bases). CDR1 is SGHRS and CDR2 is YFSETQ in the germline V gene. CDR3 length: 13 residues. Trimming pared 4 bases from V and 14 bases from J, leaving 19 bases between. The CDR3 region has the DNA TGCGCCAGCAGCCCTTTTAGCGGTGAAAGGGAGTACTTC. Its protein is CASSPFSGEREYF.

This chain links TRBV28 with TRBJ1-3, with D possibly TRBD1 on 5 matching bases. From germline, CDR1 is MDHEN and CDR2 SYDVKM. V was shortened by 2 bases and J by 0 bases, with 8 bases between the two germline ends. The CDR3 spans 15 residues. This chain's CDR3 is CASSLTGTSGNTIYF. CDR3 DNA sequence: TGTGCCAGCAGTTTAACGGGGACCTCTGGAAACACCATATATTTT.

The chain combines TRBV6-5 with TRBJ2-7; 8 nucleotides line up with TRBD1. Germline V gene sequence: CDR1 MNHEY, CDR2 SVGAGI. Trimming at V came to 2 bases and at J to 5 bases, leaving 8 bases not matched to a gene. The CDR3 is 15 residues long. The CDR3 DNA sequence: TGTGCCAGCAGTTACGCCGGGACAGGAGTTCACGAGCAGTACTTC. This encodes CASSYAGTGVHEQYF.

CDR3: CSASGLAGGWEQYF. The CDR3 DNA reads TGCAGTGCTAGCGGACTAGCGGGGGGCTGGGAGCAGTACTTC. The chain links TRBV20-1 to TRBJ2-7; 14 bases agree with TRBD2. V trimming: 3 bases; J trimming: 7 bases; junction bases outside the gene matches: 5. This CDR3 region has 14 residues. Germline assignment: CDR1 DFQATT and CDR2 SNEGSKA (reference sequence).

J is TRBJ2-5 and V is TRBV13, with 14 bases lining up with TRBD2. This CDR3 contains 18 residues. J gave up 2 bases and V 3 bases, and 8 bases lay outside the gene matches. Germline-derived CDR1 and CDR2 are PRHDT and FYEKMQ (reference sequence). CDR3 in DNA: TGTGCCAGCAGCTTTGGGGGCCGACTAGCGGGAGGGCAAGAGACCCAGTACTTC. Its translation is CASSFGGRLAGGQETQYF.

The rearrangement joins TRBV6-2 or TRBV6-3 to TRBJ2-3, with 7 bases lining up with TRBD1. J was trimmed by 0 bases and V by 7 bases; bases with no gene match: 7. The CDR3 covers 15 residues. The germline V gene encodes CDR1 MNHEY and CDR2 SVGEGT. As DNA, the CDR3 is TGTGCCAGCACGAAGGGGGCATTTAGCACAGATACGCAGTATTTT. Translating it yields CASTKGAFSTDTQYF.

This chain connects TRBV28 to TRBJ1-3, with D possibly matching TRBD1 (5 bases). CDR1 and CDR2 from the germline V gene are MDHEN and SYDVKM. The CDR3 is 15 residues long. V was trimmed by 6 bases and J by 0 bases, leaving 12 bases between them. CDR3 region: CASSLLGGSGNTIYF. The CDR3 nucleotides are TGTGCCAGCAGCCTATTGGGGGGCTCTGGAAACACCATATATTTT.

This clonotype was recorded at least ten times. This CDR3 is CAATAPNTGELFF. DNA of the CDR3: TGTGCCGCCACCGCACCTAACACCGGGGAGCTGTTTTTT. The V call is TRBV6-1, the J call TRBJ2-2; no clear D. V was cut by 11 bases and J by 2 bases, with 12 bases left in between. The CDR3 extends over 13 amino acids. CDR1 is MNHNS and CDR2 is SASEGT in the germline V gene.